This entry lists 19 T cell receptor beta chains sequenced from one sample in a study of T cells after yellow fever vaccination. Each CDR3 protein gets one entry after TCRdb re-called the 5' RACE reads with MiXCR. The sample consists of some 290,000 distinct CDR3 sequences, about 10% of them appearing once. Sequenced material: CD4+ T cells sorted from PBMCs, taken 45 days after the yellow fever booster vaccination. The receptors stem from a man younger than 35 who received the YFV17D yellow fever vaccine.

This clonotype has a handful of counts. V gene TRBV11-2 combines with J gene TRBJ2-3; a weak D match, TRBD1 (5 bases). The CDR3 is 17 amino acids. Germline V gene data show CDR1 as SGHAT and CDR2 as FQNNGV. The ends were cut back, 1 base at V and 6 bases at J, with 20 bases in the middle. In DNA, the CDR3 is TGTGCCAGCAGCTTAGCCCCCCCCCCAGGGATGAGGGATACGCAGTATTTT. Residues: CASSLAPPPGMRDTQYF.

The chain couples TRBV7-9 to TRBJ1-6, with no clear D. CDR3 length equals 12 residues. Germline V gene sequence: CDR1 SEHNR, CDR2 FQNEAQ (reference sequence). V was pared by 5 bases and J by 7 bases, with 6 bases between. The CDR3 region is CASSGVNSPLHF. CDR3 sequence (DNA): TGTGCCAGCAGCGGGGTCAATTCACCCCTCCACTTT.

This clonotype was counted many times. The genes are TRBV7-2 and TRBJ2-7; perhaps D is TRBD1 or TRBD2 (6 bases each). Germline assignment: CDR1 SGHTA and CDR2 FQGNSA. The CDR3 consists of 14 residues. Trimming left V 5 bases short and J 1 base short, with 12 bases between. The CDR3 is CASSPGATSYEQYF. CDR3 nucleotide sequence: TGTGCCAGCAGCCCGGGGGCCACGTCCTACGAGCAGTACTTC.

J is TRBJ2-3 and V is TRBV20-1; D assignment may be TRBD1 or TRBD2 (5 bases each). This CDR3 has 16 residues. V lost 1 base and J 2 bases, leaving 16 bases between the germline ends. From germline, CDR1 is DFQATT and CDR2 SNEGSKA (reference sequence). CDR3 nucleotide sequence: TGCAGTGCTAGAGCGCCGGGACGGATAGCCACAGATACGCAGTATTTT. It is translated as CSARAPGRIATDTQYF.

This clonotype was observed a handful of times. The V call is TRBV30, the J call TRBJ2-7, with a tentative D call TRBD2 (5 bases). V was shortened by 0 bases and J by 6 bases, with 12 bases between the two germline ends. Per the germline V gene, CDR1 is GTSNPN and CDR2 is SVGIG (reference sequence). The CDR3 sequence is 13 residues long. The CDR3 loop reads CAWSVPPGVEQYF. The CDR3 DNA sequence: TGTGCCTGGAGTGTACCCCCCGGGGTCGAGCAGTACTTC.

V gene TRBV10-1 combines with J gene TRBJ1-1; D unclear. V lost 4 bases and J 5 bases, leaving 14 bases between the germline ends. The CDR3 has 14 residues. Germline V gene data show CDR1 as WNHNN and CDR2 as SYGVQD (reference sequence). The chain's CDR3 is CASSAGSAGTEAFF. In nucleotides, the CDR3 is TGCGCCAGCAGTGCCGGGAGCGCGGGAACTGAAGCTTTCTTT.

This clonotype was counted between two and nine times. The chain combines TRBV27 with TRBJ2-3, with D possibly being TRBD2 (6 bases). V was shortened by 2 bases and J by 2 bases, with 8 bases between the two germline ends. The CDR3 loop spans 14 amino acids. Germline lookup yields CDR1 MNHEY and CDR2 SMNVEV (reference sequence). The CDR3 DNA follows: TGTGCCAGCAGTTTAAAGGGACTCACAGATACGCAGTATTTT. Protein: CASSLKGLTDTQYF.

This clonotype was seen only a few times. The chain combines TRBV4-1 with TRBJ2-1; D gene uncertain. The CDR3 is 15 residues long. Germline V lookup: CDR1 MGHRA, CDR2 YSYEKL. The V end lost 4 bases, the J end lost 7 bases, and 17 bases lay between the germline ends. CDR3 protein: CASSRPFPGLNEQFF. CDR3 DNA sequence: TGCGCCAGCAGCCGACCTTTCCCCGGCCTTAATGAGCAGTTCTTC.

This clonotype was observed at least ten times. V and J are TRBV5-6 and TRBJ1-5; perhaps TRBD1 as D (5 bases). CDR1 SGHDT and CDR2 YYEEEE come from the germline V gene. V lost 3 bases to trimming and J lost 7 bases, with 11 bases between them. The CDR3 is 13 residues long. CDR3 in amino acids: CASSWAGDQPQHF. For the CDR3, the DNA is TGTGCCAGCAGCTGGGCGGGGGACCAGCCCCAGCATTTT.

The J gene is TRBJ2-3, the V gene TRBV10-3, with 7 bases aligning to TRBD2. The germline V gene encodes CDR1 ENHRY and CDR2 SYGVKD. This CDR3 is 13 amino acids long. Losses at the gene ends were 9 bases for V and 0 bases for J; bases not matched to a gene: 3. The CDR3 region has the DNA TGTGCCATGGGGGGACTAAGCACAGATACGCAGTATTTT. This translates into CAMGGLSTDTQYF.

The table lists this clonotype with a few counts. CDR3 in amino acids: CAISRGLEEKLFF. As DNA, the CDR3 is TGTGCCATCAGCAGGGGGTTGGAGGAAAAACTGTTTTTT. The rearrangement links TRBV10-3 to TRBJ1-4; TRBD1 agrees at 7 bases. Germline CDR1 ENHRY, CDR2 SYGVKD. With V trimmed by 6 bases and J by 8 bases, 6 bases remained unmatched. This CDR3 is 13 amino acids long.

This clonotype has a handful of counts. This chain links TRBV4-3 with TRBJ1-2; D is perhaps TRBD1 (6 bases). Germline assignment: CDR1 LGHNA and CDR2 YSLEER. With 0 bases removed from V and 4 bases from J, the gap between germline ends came to 15 bases. This CDR3 is 16 amino acids long. CDR3: CASSQDLFGGTYGYTF. The CDR3 DNA is TGCGCCAGCAGCCAAGATCTTTTCGGGGGCACCTATGGCTACACCTTC.

Only a few counts were recorded for this clonotype. The rearrangement links TRBV7-2 to TRBJ2-3; weak D call: TRBD2 (6 bases). The CDR3 consists of 14 residues. Between the trimmed V and J ends, which lost 4 bases and 7 bases, there was a span of 15 bases. CDR1 is SGHTA, CDR2 FQGNSA, per germline. CDR3 protein: CASSSGTWPYTQYF. Here the CDR3 DNA reads TGTGCCAGCAGCTCCGGGACTTGGCCCTATACGCAGTATTTT.

This clonotype was found many times. The rearrangement joins TRBV6-5 to TRBJ1-5; 9 nucleotides line up with TRBD1. The CDR3 loop spans 14 amino acids. Germline CDR1 reads MNHEY; CDR2 reads SVGAGI. Trimming took 8 bases from V and 6 from J; bases not matched to a gene: 8. DNA of the CDR3: TGTGCCAGCGGACAGGGGTGGGCGGCTCAGCCCCAGCATTTT. It codes for CASGQGWAAQPQHF.

This clonotype has just a few counts. This chain connects TRBV19 to TRBJ2-6; D possibly corresponds to TRBD2 (5 bases). This CDR3 has 16 residues. CDR1 LNHDA and CDR2 SQIVND come from the germline V gene (reference sequence). The V gene lost 7 bases and the J gene lost 2 bases, with 15 bases spanning the gap. The CDR3 DNA is TGTGCCAGTACGTCCCCGAGGGAGCCTGGGGCCAACGTCCTGACTTTC. Protein sequence: CASTSPREPGANVLTF.

The chain uses TRBV4-3 and TRBJ1-3; the D gene is possibly TRBD1 (6 bases). The CDR3 has 17 amino acids. Looked up from germline, CDR1 is LGHNA and CDR2 is YSLEER. Trimming pared 0 bases from V and 0 bases from J, leaving 12 bases between. The CDR3: CASSQDGRGGSGNTIYF. CDR3 nucleotides: TGCGCCAGCAGCCAAGATGGGAGGGGGGGCTCTGGAAACACCATATATTTT.

This clonotype has just a few counts. V gene TRBV10-2 combines with J gene TRBJ1-5; D gene uncertain. Germline loops: CDR1 WSHSY, CDR2 SAAADI. The CDR3 is 14 amino acids. V was shortened by 7 bases and J by 7 bases, with 17 bases between the two germline ends. The DNA of the CDR3 is TGCGCCAGCACCCCGACTTCAGGATTCCAGCCCCAGCATTTT. This sequence encodes CASTPTSGFQPQHF.

The rearrangement uses TRBV6-1 and TRBJ2-7; TRBD2 aligns across 7 bases. The CDR3 has 15 residues. The J segment lost 3 bases and the V segment lost 2 bases, leaving 7 bases of the junction unmatched. CDR1 is MNHNS and CDR2 is SASEGT in the germline V gene. CDR3 nucleotides: TGTGCCAGCAGTGAACGCGAGACTAGCATCTACGAGCAGTACGTC. It specifies CASSERETSIYEQYV.

Only a few counts were recorded for this clonotype. This chain joins TRBV2 and TRBJ2-7; TRBD2 aligns across 11 bases. V shed 5 bases, J shed 0 bases, and the junction held 9 bases outside the gene matches. This CDR3 comprises 17 residues. Germline CDR1 is SNHLY and CDR2 is FYNNEI. CDR3 in amino acids: CASSPNLLAGGSYEQYF. Written as DNA, the CDR3 is TGTGCCAGCAGTCCTAACCTGCTAGCGGGGGGCTCCTACGAGCAGTACTTC.